Presented here are 19 T cell receptor beta chains from one specimen sequenced in a study of blood T cell repertoires in COVID-19. Produced via immunoSEQ multiplex PCR; TCRdb's table is partial and in-frame only. Of 85,000 to 100,000 clones detected, about 86% appear once; the ten largest clones hold 10% to 15%. Material for sequencing was peripheral blood. Every receptor here comes from a woman aged 55-70 years in a cohort sampled during active or convalescent COVID-19.

This rearrangement joins TRBV6-1 to TRBJ1-2, with 11 positions matching TRBD1. With 2 bases clipped from V and 4 bases from J, the junction kept 3 bases outside the gene matches. This CDR3 comprises 15 residues. Germline V lookup: CDR1 MNHNS, CDR2 SASEGT. CDR3 protein: CASSESGTGGYGYTF. CDR3 nucleotides: TGTGCCAGCAGTGAATCCGGGACAGGGGGCTATGGCTACACCTTC.

This clone was detected many times. The CDR3 DNA reads TGTGCCAGCGGGCGACAGGGCCAGGCTGAAGCTTTCTTT. Amino acids: CASGRQGQAEAFF. This chain uses TRBV6-5 with TRBJ1-1; 7 nucleotides line up with TRBD1. The CDR3 sequence is 13 residues long. Trimming took 8 bases from V and 6 from J; bases not matched to a gene: 9. Germline loops: CDR1 MNHEY, CDR2 SVGAGI.

This clone has just one count. DNA of the CDR3: TGTGCCAGCAGCTTGAGCGGGAGGGCCTTGGATACGCAGTATTTT. This codes for CASSLSGRALDTQYF. The chain uses TRBV5-6 and TRBJ2-3; 10 bases agree with TRBD2. The CDR3 has 15 amino acids. Germline V CDR1 and CDR2: SGHDT, YYEEEE. J was trimmed by 6 bases and V by 1 base; bases with no gene match: 5. The whole variable domain, remainder taken from reference TRBV5-6 and TRBJ2-3, is DAGVTQSPTHLIKTRGQQVTLRCSPKSGHDTVSWYQQALGQGPQFIFQYYEEEERQRGNFPDRFSGHQFPNYSSELNVNALLLGDSALYLCASSLSGRALDTQYFGPGTRLTVL.

The chain carries TRBV18 and TRBJ1-1; no clear D gene. The CDR3 is 12 amino acids. In germline, CDR1 is KGHSH, CDR2 LQKENI. Between the trimmed V and J ends, which lost 3 bases and 3 bases, there was a span of 5 bases. The CDR3 DNA is TGTGCCAGCTCACCTCTAGACACTGAAGCTTTCTTT. Its protein is CASSPLDTEAFF.

This sequence joins TRBV27 and TRBJ2-7; the match to TRBD1 covers 7 bases. Looked up from germline, CDR1 is MNHEY and CDR2 is SMNVEV (reference sequence). V trimming: 5 bases; J trimming: 2 bases; junction bases outside the gene matches: 9. This CDR3 is built from 15 residues. The CDR3 loop reads CASSRRQGEAYEQYF. In nucleotides, the CDR3 is TGTGCCAGCAGTCGTAGACAGGGTGAGGCCTACGAGCAGTACTTC.

The chain has TRBV28 and TRBJ1-6; 8 nucleotides agree with TRBD1. Germline V lookup: CDR1 MDHEN, CDR2 SYDVKM. This CDR3 comprises 15 residues. V was pared by 5 bases and J by 6 bases, with 6 bases of the junction left unmatched. CDR3 residues: CASSPQDRVNSPLHF. Here the CDR3 DNA reads TGTGCCAGCAGTCCTCAGGACAGGGTTAATTCACCCCTCCACTTT. Full variable domain (rest looked up from reference TRBV28 and TRBJ1-6): DVKVTQSSRYLVKRTGEKVFLECVQDMDHENMFWYRQDPGLGLRLIYFSYDVKMKEKGDIPEGYSVSREKKERFSLILESASTNQTSMYLCASSPQDRVNSPLHFGNGTRLTVT.

The rearrangement joins TRBV21-1 to TRBJ2-7; the listed D gene, TRBD2, was not tested against the DNA. TRBV21-1 is annotated as a pseudogene. There are 16 residues in the CDR3. The CDR3 loop reads CASSPRTILEDYEQYF. The DNA for the CDR3 is TGTGCCAGCAGCCCCCGGACTATTCTAGAAGACTACGAGCAGTACTTC.

The chain combines TRBV6-5 with TRBJ2-5; the match to TRBD2 covers 7 bases. The CDR3 is made up of 14 amino acids. V lost 2 bases to trimming and J lost 5 bases; unmatched junction nucleotides: 5. Germline loops: CDR1 MNHEY, CDR2 SVGAGI. CDR3: CASSYGGRGETQYF. CDR3 nucleotides: TGTGCCAGCAGTTACGGCGGGAGAGGGGAGACCCAGTACTTC.

This chain uses TRBV11-3 with TRBJ1-1; D not certain. V dropped 2 bases and J dropped 0 bases, with 4 bases sitting between them. Per the germline V gene, CDR1 is SGHNT and CDR2 is YENEEA. The CDR3 consists of 13 residues. CDR3 region: CASSLYMNTEAFF. In nucleotides, the CDR3 is TGTGCCAGCAGCTTATACATGAACACTGAAGCTTTCTTT. Supplemented by reference TRBV11-3 and TRBJ1-1, the full variable domain reads EAGVVQSPRYKIIEKKQPVAFWCNPISGHNTLYWYLQNLGQGPELLIRYENEEAVDDSQLPKDRFSAERLKGVDSTLKIQPAELGDSAVYLCASSLYMNTEAFFGQGTRLTVV.

The V call is TRBV11-2, the J call TRBJ1-5; 9 nucleotides agree with TRBD1. Germline V gives CDR1 SGHAT, CDR2 FQNNGV. V gave up 4 bases and J gave up 6 bases; unmatched junction bases: 10. The CDR3 runs to 16 residues. CDR3 sequence: CASSSTLGTGFQPQHF. DNA of the CDR3: TGTGCCAGCAGCTCTACCCTAGGGACAGGGTTTCAGCCCCAGCATTTT. Full variable domain (missing parts from reference TRBV11-2 and TRBJ1-5): EAGVAQSPRYKIIEKRQSVAFWCNPISGHATLYWYQQILGQGPKLLIQFQNNGVVDDSQLPKDRFSAERLKGVDSTLKIQPAKLEDSAVYLCASSSTLGTGFQPQHFGDGTRLSIL.

This clone has more than one count but fewer than ten. CDR3 in DNA: TGTGCCAGCAGTTCGCCCAGGGGGCGCTACACCGGGGAGCTGTTTTTT. It encodes CASSSPRGRYTGELFF. The chain is built from TRBV6-5 and TRBJ2-2; 8 bases align to TRBD1. V lost 4 bases to trimming and J lost 3 bases; unmatched junction nucleotides: 7. The CDR3 spans 16 residues. Germline CDR1 MNHEY, CDR2 SVGAGI.

The chain employs TRBV5-6 and TRBJ1-2; D not resolved. This CDR3 comprises 15 residues. Looked up from germline, CDR1 is SGHDT and CDR2 is YYEEEE. The V and J ends lost 2 bases and 4 bases respectively, with 15 bases between them. The CDR3 DNA reads as TGTGCCAGCAGCTTTCAGGCGCCATACTTCTATGGCTACACCTTC. Amino acid sequence: CASSFQAPYFYGYTF.

The CDR3 loop is CAWSPGLAGGYNEQFF. Written as DNA, the CDR3 is TGTGCCTGGAGTCCAGGACTAGCGGGGGGATACAATGAGCAGTTCTTC. The chain combines TRBV30 with TRBJ2-1, with 14 nucleotides matching TRBD2. Trimming took 2 bases from V and 4 from J; bases not matched to a gene: 4. There are 16 residues in the CDR3. Germline V gene sequence: CDR1 GTSNPN, CDR2 SVGIG (reference sequence). Full variable domain (rest looked up from reference TRBV30 and TRBJ2-1): SQTIHQWPATLVQPVGSPLSLECTVEGTSNPNLYWYRQAAGRGLQLLFYSVGIGQISSEVPQNLSASRPQDRQFILSSKKLLLSDSGFYLCAWSPGLAGGYNEQFFGPGTRLTVL.

This clone appeared once. The chain is built from TRBV5-6 and TRBJ2-5; 9 nucleotides align to TRBD2. This CDR3 spans 17 amino acids. With 0 bases clipped from V and 4 bases from J, the junction kept 10 bases outside the gene matches. Germline values: CDR1 SGHDT, CDR2 YYEEEE. The chain's CDR3 is CASSLGGSGRRLETQYF. DNA for the CDR3: TGTGCCAGCAGCTTGGGGGGTAGCGGGAGAAGGCTAGAGACCCAGTACTTC.

The chain combines TRBV19 with TRBJ1-4; D perhaps matches TRBD1 (5 bases). The CDR3 has 13 amino acids. Trimming took 3 bases from V and 8 from J, leaving 10 bases between them. Germline-derived CDR1 and CDR2 are LNHDA and SQIVND (reference sequence). The CDR3 bases are TGTGCCAGTAGTATCAGGGCAGTAGAAAAACTGTTTTTT. Its translation: CASSIRAVEKLFF.

The CDR3 region is CATSGADNNFATNEKLFF. The CDR3 nucleotides read TGTGCCACCAGTGGTGCGGACAACAACTTTGCAACTAATGAAAAACTGTTTTTT. The rearrangement links TRBV24-1 to TRBJ1-4, with TRBD1 as a possible D gene (5 bases). Germline V gene sequence: CDR1 KGHDR, CDR2 SFDVKD. The CDR3 is made up of 18 amino acids. Trimming removed 5 bases from V and 0 bases from J, with 18 bases in between.

The rearrangement joins TRBV6-5 to TRBJ1-1; 7 bases are a match to TRBD1. Germline V gene data show CDR1 as MNHEY and CDR2 as SVGAGI. The CDR3 covers 14 residues. V was clipped by 10 bases and J by 5 bases; unmatched bases: 13. The CDR3 nucleotides read TGTGCCACCACAGGGGATGTAGTTAGGACTGAAGCTTTCTTT. Amino acids: CATTGDVVRTEAFF.

The chain joins TRBV5-8 to TRBJ2-3; TRBD1 is a possible D gene (6 bases). CDR3 length: 12 residues. With 1 base removed from V and 6 bases from J, the gap between germline ends came to 6 bases. Germline V gene sequence: CDR1 SGHTS, CDR2 YDEGEE. DNA for the CDR3: TGTGCCAGCAGCTTGCAGGGGGATACGCAGTATTTT. Encoded protein: CASSLQGDTQYF.

The chain is built from TRBV7-8 and TRBJ1-1; possible D gene TRBD1, 5 bases. The CDR3 runs 14 residues. Trimming stripped 6 bases from V and 0 bases from J, with 11 bases between. Per germline, CDR1 SGHVS and CDR2 FQNEAQ. The DNA for the CDR3 is TGTGCCAGCAGTCCGACAGAGATGAACACTGAAGCTTTCTTT. As protein: CASSPTEMNTEAFF.